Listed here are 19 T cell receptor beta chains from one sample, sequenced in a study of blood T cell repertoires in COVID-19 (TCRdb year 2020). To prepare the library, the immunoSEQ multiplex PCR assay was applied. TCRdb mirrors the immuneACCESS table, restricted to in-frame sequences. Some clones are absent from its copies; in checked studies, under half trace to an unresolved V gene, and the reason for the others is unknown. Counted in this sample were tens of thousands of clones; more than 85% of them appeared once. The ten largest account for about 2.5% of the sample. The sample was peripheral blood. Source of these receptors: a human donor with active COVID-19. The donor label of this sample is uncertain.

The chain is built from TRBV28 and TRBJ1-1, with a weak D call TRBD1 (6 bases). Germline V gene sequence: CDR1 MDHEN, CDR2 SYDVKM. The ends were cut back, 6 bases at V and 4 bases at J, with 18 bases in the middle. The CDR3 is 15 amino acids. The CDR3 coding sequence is TGTGCCAGCAGGACACAGGGATCAAGAGCCACTGAAGCTTTCTTT. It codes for CASRTQGSRATEAFF.

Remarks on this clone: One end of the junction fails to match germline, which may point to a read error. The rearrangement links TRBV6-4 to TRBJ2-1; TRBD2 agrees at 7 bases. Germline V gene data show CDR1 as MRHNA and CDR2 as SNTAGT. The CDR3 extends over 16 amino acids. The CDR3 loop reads CASSDSTPGGYNEQFF. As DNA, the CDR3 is TGTGCCAGCAGCGACTCAACGCCGGGGGGCTACAATGAGCAGTTCTTC.

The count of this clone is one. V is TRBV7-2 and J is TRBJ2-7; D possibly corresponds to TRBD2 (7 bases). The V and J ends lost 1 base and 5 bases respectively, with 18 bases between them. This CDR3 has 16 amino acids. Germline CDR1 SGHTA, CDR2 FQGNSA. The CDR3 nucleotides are TGTGCCAGCAGCTTAGAGTGGGGGGGCGGTAGAAACGAGCAGTACTTC. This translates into CASSLEWGGGRNEQYF.

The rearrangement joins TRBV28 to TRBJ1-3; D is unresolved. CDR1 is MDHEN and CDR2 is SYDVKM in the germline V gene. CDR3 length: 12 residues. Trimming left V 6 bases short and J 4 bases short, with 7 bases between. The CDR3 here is CASRSFGNTIYF. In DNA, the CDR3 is TGTGCCAGCAGGTCCTTCGGAAACACCATATATTTT.

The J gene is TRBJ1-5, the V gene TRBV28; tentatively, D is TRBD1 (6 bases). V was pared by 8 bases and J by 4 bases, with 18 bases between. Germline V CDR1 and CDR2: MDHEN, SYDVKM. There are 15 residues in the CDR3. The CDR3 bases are TGTGCCAGCCGAGGGACGACAGGCTTTAATCAGCCCCAGCATTTT. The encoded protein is CASRGTTGFNQPQHF.

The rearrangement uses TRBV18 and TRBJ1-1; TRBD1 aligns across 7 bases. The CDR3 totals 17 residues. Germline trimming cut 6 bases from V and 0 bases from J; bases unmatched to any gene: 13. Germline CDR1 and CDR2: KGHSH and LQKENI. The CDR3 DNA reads TGTGCCAGCTCGGTGGGTCGGGACAGACGTATGAACACTGAAGCTTTCTTT. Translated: CASSVGRDRRMNTEAFF.

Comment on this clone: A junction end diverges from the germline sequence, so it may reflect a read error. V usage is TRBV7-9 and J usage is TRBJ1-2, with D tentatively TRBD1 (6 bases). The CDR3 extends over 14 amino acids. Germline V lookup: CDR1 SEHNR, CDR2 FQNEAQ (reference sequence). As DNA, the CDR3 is TGTGCCAGCAGCCGTCTCAGGACAGATTCGGTGGAGATCTTC. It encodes CASSRLRTDSVEIF.

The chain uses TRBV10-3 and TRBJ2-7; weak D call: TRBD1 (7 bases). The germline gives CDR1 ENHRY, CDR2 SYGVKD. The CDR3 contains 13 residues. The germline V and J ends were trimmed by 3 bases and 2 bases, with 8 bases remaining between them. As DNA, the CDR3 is TGTGCCATCAGTGACAGGGGGGCCTACGAGCAGTACTTC. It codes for CAISDRGAYEQYF.

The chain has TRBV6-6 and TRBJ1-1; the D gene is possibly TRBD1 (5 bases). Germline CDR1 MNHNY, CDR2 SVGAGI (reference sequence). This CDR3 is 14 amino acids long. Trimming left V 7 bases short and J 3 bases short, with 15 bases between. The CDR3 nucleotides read TGTGCCAGCACCCTGGTTGGGGGGGACACTGAAGCTTTCTTT. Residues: CASTLVGGDTEAFF.

This CDR3 is CATSRVSDGNTIYF. As DNA, the CDR3 is TGTGCCACCAGCAGAGTGTCAGATGGAAACACCATATATTTT. The chain carries TRBV15 and TRBJ1-3; D ambiguous. Germline V gene lookup returns CDR1 LNHNV and CDR2 YYDKDF (reference sequence). Trimming pared 1 base from V and 3 bases from J, leaving 7 bases between. The CDR3 sequence is 14 residues long.

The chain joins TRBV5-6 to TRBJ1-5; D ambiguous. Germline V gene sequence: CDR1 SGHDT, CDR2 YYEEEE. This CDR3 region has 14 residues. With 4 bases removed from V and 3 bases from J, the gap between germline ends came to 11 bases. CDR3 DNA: TGTGCCAGCAGCCTCGGGATAACCAATCAGCCCCAGCATTTT. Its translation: CASSLGITNQPQHF. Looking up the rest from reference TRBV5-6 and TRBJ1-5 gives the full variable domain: DAGVTQSPTHLIKTRGQQVTLRCSPKSGHDTVSWYQQALGQGPQFIFQYYEEEERQRGNFPDRFSGHQFPNYSSELNVNALLLGDSALYLCASSLGITNQPQHFGDGTRLSIL.

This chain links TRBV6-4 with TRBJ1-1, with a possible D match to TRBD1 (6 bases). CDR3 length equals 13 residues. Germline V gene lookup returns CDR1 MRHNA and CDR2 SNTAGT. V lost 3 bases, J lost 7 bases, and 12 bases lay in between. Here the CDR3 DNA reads TGTGCCAGCAGTGAAGAGGGGGACGGTGAAGCTTTCTTT. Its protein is CASSEEGDGEAFF.

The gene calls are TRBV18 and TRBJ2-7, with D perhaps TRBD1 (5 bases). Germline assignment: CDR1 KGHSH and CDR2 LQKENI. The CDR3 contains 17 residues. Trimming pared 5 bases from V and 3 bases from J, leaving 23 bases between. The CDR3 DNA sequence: TGTGCCAGCTCATCAAAGACCGACAGTCGGAGTCACTACGAGCAGTACTTC. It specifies CASSSKTDSRSHYEQYF.

CDR3 bases: TGCGCCAGCAGCCAACTAGCGGGGGGGTACGAGCAGTACTTC. Protein: CASSQLAGGYEQYF. This chain connects TRBV4-3 to TRBJ2-7, with 12 nucleotides matching TRBD2. Trimming at V came to 2 bases and at J to 4 bases, leaving 0 bases not matched to a gene. The CDR3 loop spans 14 amino acids. Germline V gene lookup returns CDR1 LGHNA and CDR2 YSLEER.

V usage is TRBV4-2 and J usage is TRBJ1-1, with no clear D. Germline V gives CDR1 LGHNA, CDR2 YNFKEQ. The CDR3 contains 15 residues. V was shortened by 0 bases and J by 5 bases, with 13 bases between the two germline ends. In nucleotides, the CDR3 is TGTGCCAGCAGCCAAGATTTAGGTCCAGGTACTGAAGCTTTCTTT. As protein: CASSQDLGPGTEAFF.

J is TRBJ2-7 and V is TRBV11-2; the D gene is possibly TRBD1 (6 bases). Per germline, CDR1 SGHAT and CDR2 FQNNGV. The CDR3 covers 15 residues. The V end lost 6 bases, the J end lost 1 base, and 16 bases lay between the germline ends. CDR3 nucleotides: TGTGCCAGCAGTTCGGTAAATGACAGGTCCTACGAGCAGTACTTC. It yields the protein CASSSVNDRSYEQYF.

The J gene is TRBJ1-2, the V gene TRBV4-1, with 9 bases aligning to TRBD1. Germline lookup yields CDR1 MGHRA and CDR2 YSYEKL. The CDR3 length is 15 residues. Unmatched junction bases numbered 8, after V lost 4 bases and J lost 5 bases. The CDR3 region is CASSPLGQGLYGYTF. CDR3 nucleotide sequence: TGCGCCAGCAGCCCTCTCGGACAGGGGCTATATGGCTACACCTTC.

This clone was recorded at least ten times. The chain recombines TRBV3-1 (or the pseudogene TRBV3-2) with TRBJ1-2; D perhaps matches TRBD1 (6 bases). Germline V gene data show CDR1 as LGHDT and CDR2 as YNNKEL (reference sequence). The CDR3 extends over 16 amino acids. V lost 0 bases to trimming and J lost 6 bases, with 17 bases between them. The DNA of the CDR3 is TGTGCCAGCAGCCAAGATGCGTCAGGGGATCTAGATGGCTACACCTTC. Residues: CASSQDASGDLDGYTF.

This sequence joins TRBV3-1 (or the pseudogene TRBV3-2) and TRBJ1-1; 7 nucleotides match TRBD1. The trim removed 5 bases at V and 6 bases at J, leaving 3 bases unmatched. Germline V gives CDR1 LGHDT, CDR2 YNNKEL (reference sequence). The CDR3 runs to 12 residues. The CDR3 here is CASSLGTAEAFF. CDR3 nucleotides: TGTGCCAGCAGCTTAGGGACAGCTGAAGCTTTCTTT.